One sample yielded the 8 T cell receptor beta chains listed below, sequenced in a study of OX40 agonist ivuxolimab in advanced cancers. This table comes from immunoSEQ multiplex PCR, and its TCRdb copy is limited to in-frame clones, with some not included. The sample lists 65,000 to 95,000 clones, around 80% occurring once. The input for sequencing was CD4+ or CD8+ T cells sorted from blood, taken in a trial of the OX40 agonist ivuxolimab. These receptors were taken from an adult with an advanced solid tumor such as melanoma, head and neck, liver or kidney cancer.

The genes are TRBV18 and TRBJ2-5; D is perhaps TRBD1 (6 bases). The V end lost 6 bases, the J end lost 5 bases, and 7 bases lay between the germline ends. CDR3 length: 11 residues. Germline V gene sequence: CDR1 KGHSH, CDR2 LQKENI. CDR3 amino acids: CASSQGETQYF. The DNA of the CDR3 is TGTGCCAGCTCTCAGGGGGAGACCCAGTACTTC.

As to this clone: Germline and junction disagree at one end, which may indicate a read error. The chain combines TRBV7-7 with TRBJ2-7; 10 bases line up with TRBD2. The CDR3 consists of 16 residues. Germline V gene data show CDR1 as SSHAT and CDR2 as FNYEAQ (reference sequence). CDR3 protein: CASSPKGLAAVYEQYF. The CDR3, as DNA: TGTGCTAGCAGCCCCAAAGGACTAGCGGCCGTCTACGAGCAGTACTTC.

The CDR3 sequence is CASSPLRLAGGSLSNEQFF. The CDR3 DNA reads as TGTGCCAGCAGCCCACTCAGGTTAGCGGGAGGTTCTCTGAGCAATGAGCAGTTCTTC. The chain uses TRBV14 and TRBJ2-1; 10 bases are shared with TRBD2. This CDR3 is built from 19 residues. Germline V CDR1 and CDR2: SGHDN, FVKESK. The junction had 18 bases not matched to a gene; V was cut back by 4 bases and J by 6 bases.

This chain uses TRBV6-6 with TRBJ1-5; a possible D gene is TRBD1 (5 bases). Germline V CDR1 and CDR2: MNHNY, SVGAGI (reference sequence). V was clipped by 5 bases and J by 5 bases, with 16 bases between them. This CDR3 has 15 residues. The CDR3 here is CASSPLSGGYQPQHF. The DNA of the CDR3 is TGTGCCAGCAGTCCACTGTCTGGGGGATATCAGCCCCAGCATTTT.

The chain combines TRBV18 with TRBJ1-1; 7 nucleotides line up with TRBD1. In germline, CDR1 is KGHSH, CDR2 LQKENI. The CDR3 is 17 residues long. V gave up 4 bases and J gave up 4 bases; unmatched junction bases: 15. The CDR3 DNA follows: TGTGCCAGCTCACGCAACCAGGCTCGACAGGGCGTCACTGAAGCTTTCTTT. Its translation is CASSRNQARQGVTEAFF.

This clone has a handful of counts. The gene calls are TRBV7-8 and TRBJ1-2, with D perhaps matching TRBD1 (5 bases). The CDR3 loop spans 16 amino acids. The germline gives CDR1 SGHVS, CDR2 FQNEAQ. The V gene lost 4 bases and the J gene lost 2 bases, with 17 bases spanning the gap. CDR3 bases: TGTGCCAGCAGCTCCCCTCCCGGACAACCGAACTATGGCTACACCTTC. Translated, it gives CASSSPPGQPNYGYTF.

The chain couples TRBV4-1 to TRBJ1-4; D possibly corresponds to TRBD1 (5 bases). CDR1 and CDR2 from the germline V gene are MGHRA and YSYEKL. V shed 1 base and J shed 4 bases, with 10 bases lying between them. The CDR3 spans 15 residues. The CDR3 sequence: CASSQAKGYNEKLFF. The CDR3 DNA is TGCGCCAGCAGCCAAGCAAAGGGGTATAATGAAAAACTGTTTTTT.

The genes are TRBV18 and TRBJ1-5; the D is unclear. Germline CDR1 reads KGHSH; CDR2 reads LQKENI. The ends were cut back, 6 bases at V and 2 bases at J, with 17 bases in the middle. CDR3 length equals 16 residues. CDR3 DNA sequence: TGTGCCAGCTCCCCAATGGAGGGTTCGGGCAATCAGCCCCAGCATTTT. Translation gives CASSPMEGSGNQPQHF.